This T cell receptor beta chain was recorded in a study of T-cell reconstitution after alpha-beta-depleted transplantation in children. The TCRbeta library incorporated unique molecular identifiers. MiXCR was run by TCRdb on the PCR reads, yielding one entry per CDR3 protein. This sample has about 22,000 distinct CDR3 sequences, with 11% found just once. In its sample, this clonotype was seen many times. This receptor was obtained from a human donor who donated a stem cell graft to a child with chronic granulomatous disease. The sample in question was PBMCs from the stem cell graft donor, obtained from the stem cell graft.

As DNA, the CDR3 is TGTGCCAGCAGTGACATTCAGGACACCGGGGAGCTGTTTTTT. Translation: CASSDIQDTGELFF. The V and J genes are TRBV6-4 and TRBJ2-2; D gene uncertain. Germline V gene sequence: CDR1 MRHNA, CDR2 SNTAGT. The CDR3 is 14 amino acids. With 2 bases removed from V and 3 bases from J, the gap between germline ends came to 7 bases.